The 29 T cell receptor beta chains below all came from one sample that was sequenced in a study of blood T cell repertoires in COVID-19. Sequencing used immunoSEQ multiplex PCR; TCRdb keeps in-frame clones, though not all of them. Of about 160,000 clones in the sample, approximately 88% are singletons; the top ten hold 13% to 15%. Sequenced input: peripheral blood. These receptors originate from a man in his late teens or twenties with active or convalescent COVID-19.

The chain links TRBV6-5 to TRBJ1-1; the D is unclear. V was shortened by 7 bases and J by 3 bases, with 9 bases between the two germline ends. The CDR3 consists of 12 residues. CDR1 is MNHEY and CDR2 is SVGAGI in the germline V gene. The CDR3 spells CASTGFYTEAFF. The CDR3 DNA follows: TGTGCCAGCACGGGGTTTTACACTGAAGCTTTCTTT.

This clone has only one observation. The chain couples TRBV29-1 to TRBJ2-3; D perhaps matches TRBD2 (6 bases). Trimming took off 7 bases at V and 2 bases at J, with 13 bases between the two ends. This CDR3 comprises 13 residues. Looked up from germline, CDR1 is SQVTM and CDR2 is ANQGSEA. The CDR3 DNA reads as TGCAGCGGCAGACTAGTCCTCACAGATACGCAGTATTTT. It codes for CSGRLVLTDTQYF.

This clone appeared a few times. The gene calls are TRBV19 and TRBJ1-5; D is unclear. V shed 1 base and J shed 3 bases, with 7 bases lying between them. The CDR3 consists of 14 residues. Germline lookup yields CDR1 LNHDA and CDR2 SQIVND (reference sequence). The CDR3 here is CASSIAGNNQPQHF. CDR3 coding DNA: TGTGCCAGTAGTATAGCAGGTAACAATCAGCCCCAGCATTTT.

J is TRBJ2-2 and V is TRBV18, with 10 bases matching TRBD1. The ends lost 4 bases at V and 7 bases at J; junction bases unmatched: 9. The CDR3 is 16 residues long. Per the germline V gene, CDR1 is KGHSH and CDR2 is LQKENI. The DNA for the CDR3 is TGTGCCAGCTCACGAGGGACAGGGGCCGCCGTCGGGGAGCTGTTTTTT. Its protein is CASSRGTGAAVGELFF.

This clone was observed once. The chain carries TRBV5-1 and TRBJ1-2; D call uncertain. CDR1 is SGHRS and CDR2 is YFSETQ in the germline V gene. The CDR3 has 14 amino acids. V lost 0 bases and J lost 6, with 12 bases in between. DNA for the CDR3: TGCGCCAGCAGCTTGGCCGCCCCTTTAGATGGCTACACCTTC. It codes for CASSLAAPLDGYTF.

This chain connects TRBV18 to TRBJ1-3; tentatively, D is TRBD1 (5 bases). The CDR3 is 14 amino acids. Trimming stripped 5 bases from V and 0 bases from J, with 8 bases between. Germline lookup yields CDR1 KGHSH and CDR2 LQKENI. The CDR3 region has the DNA TGTGCCAGCTCAGGGGGGAACTCTGGAAACACCATATATTTT. It is translated as CASSGGNSGNTIYF.

The V gene is TRBV27, the J gene TRBJ2-2; TRBD2 matches at 13 bases. The V segment lost 2 bases and the J segment 7 bases; nucleotides outside the gene matches: 4. Germline loops: CDR1 MNHEY, CDR2 SMNVEV (reference sequence). The CDR3 spans 16 residues. The CDR3 region has the DNA TGTGCCAGCAGTTTAAGACTAGCGGGAGGTATCGGGGAGCTGTTTTTT. It yields the protein CASSLRLAGGIGELFF.

This clone has a single count. The rearrangement links TRBV19 to TRBJ2-1; 8 bases map to TRBD1. This CDR3 has 15 residues. The germline V gene encodes CDR1 LNHDA and CDR2 SQIVND (reference sequence). V lost 4 bases, J lost 2 bases, and 4 bases stayed unmatched. The CDR3 coding sequence is TGTGCCAGTAGTAGGCTGACAGGGGCCTACAATGAGCAGTTCTTC. Amino acid sequence: CASSRLTGAYNEQFF. The whole variable domain, remainder taken from reference TRBV19 and TRBJ2-1, is DGGITQSPKYLFRKEGQNVTLSCEQNLNHDAMYWYRQDPGQGLRLIYYSQIVNDFQKGDIAEGYSVSREKKESFPLTVTSAQKNPTAFYLCASSRLTGAYNEQFFGPGTRLTVL.

The rearrangement uses TRBV18 and TRBJ1-6, with D maybe TRBD1 (6 bases). Germline V gives CDR1 KGHSH, CDR2 LQKENI. The CDR3 spans 16 residues. V lost 3 bases to trimming and J lost 6 bases, with 15 bases between them. CDR3 nucleotides: TGTGCCAGCTCACCTGGACAGCTTTTGTTTAATTCACCCCTCCACTTT. It is translated as CASSPGQLLFNSPLHF.

This chain joins TRBV7-9 and TRBJ1-2; TRBD1 matches 7 bases. V dropped 2 bases and J dropped 4; count of bases not matched to a gene: 4. CDR3 length equals 14 residues. Per germline, CDR1 SEHNR and CDR2 FQNEAQ (reference sequence). DNA of the CDR3: TGTGCCAGCAGCTTATCCCGGGACAGCTATGGCTACACCTTC. Translated: CASSLSRDSYGYTF.

The rearrangement joins TRBV7-9 to TRBJ2-5, with 12 positions matching TRBD1. Per germline, CDR1 SEHNR and CDR2 FQNEAQ (reference sequence). The J segment lost 5 bases and the V segment lost 2 bases, leaving 6 bases of the junction unmatched. This CDR3 has 16 amino acids. The CDR3 nucleotides read TGTGCCAGCAGCTTAAAGGGACAGGGGGCTGGGGAGACCCAGTACTTC. Its translation: CASSLKGQGAGETQYF. Full variable domain (remainder filled in from reference TRBV7-9 and TRBJ2-5): DTGVSQNPRHKITKRGQNVTFRCDPISEHNRLYWYRQTLGQGPEFLTYFQNEAQLEKSRLLSDRFSAERPKGSFSTLEIQRTEQGDSAMYLCASSLKGQGAGETQYFGPGTRLLVL.

The chain combines TRBV12-3 or TRBV12-4 with TRBJ2-2; D is unresolved. This CDR3 spans 12 amino acids. Trimming took off 5 bases at V and 4 bases at J, with 5 bases between the two ends. CDR3 bases: TGTGCCAGCAGTCCATCCACCGGGGAGCTGTTTTTT. Translating gives CASSPSTGELFF.

V and J are TRBV3-1 (or the pseudogene TRBV3-2) and TRBJ1-3; D remains unclear. The CDR3 is made up of 14 amino acids. With 0 bases removed from V and 4 bases from J, the gap between germline ends came to 7 bases. Germline CDR1 LGHDT, CDR2 YNNKEL (reference sequence). The CDR3 region has the DNA TGTGCCAGCAGCCAAGATAAGAGGGGAAACACCATATATTTT. This translates into CASSQDKRGNTIYF.

The rearrangement links TRBV4-3 to TRBJ2-1; 8 bases map to TRBD2. The V and J ends lost 4 bases and 8 bases, in that order; junction bases with no gene match: 22. The CDR3 loop spans 19 amino acids. CDR1 is LGHNA, CDR2 YSLEER, per germline. The CDR3: CASSPNKRRAGAWAHEQFF. CDR3 DNA sequence: TGCGCCAGCAGCCCTAATAAAAGACGAGCGGGAGCATGGGCCCATGAGCAGTTCTTC.

This clone was detected once. The CDR3: CASSYSPGLAGFEQYF. The CDR3 nucleotides are TGTGCCAGCAGTTACTCCCCGGGACTAGCGGGTTTCGAGCAGTACTTC. The chain links TRBV6-5 to TRBJ2-7; TRBD2 matches 12 bases. The J segment lost 6 bases and the V segment lost 0 bases, leaving 6 bases of the junction unmatched. Germline V gives CDR1 MNHEY, CDR2 SVGAGI. The length of the CDR3 is 16 residues.

The chain combines TRBV29-1 with TRBJ2-7, with TRBD2 matching over 7 bases. The V and J ends lost 5 bases and 5 bases, in that order; junction bases with no gene match: 21. CDR3 length: 17 amino acids. The germline gives CDR1 SQVTM, CDR2 ANQGSEA. The CDR3 here is CSVPKESGTTSTHEQYF. The CDR3 region has the DNA TGCAGCGTTCCAAAAGAATCGGGGACTACGTCTACCCACGAGCAGTACTTC.

The V and J genes are TRBV29-1 and TRBJ1-1, with TRBD1 matching over 11 bases. The CDR3 is made up of 14 amino acids. CDR1 and CDR2 (germline): SQVTM, ANQGSEA. Trimming at V came to 8 bases and at J to 6 bases, leaving 11 bases not matched to a gene. CDR3 loop: CSTRTGGSSAEAFF. CDR3 nucleotide sequence: TGCAGCACCCGGACAGGGGGCAGCTCAGCTGAAGCTTTCTTT.

This clone has only one observation. The chain is built from TRBV19 and TRBJ2-6; tentatively, D is TRBD1 (5 bases). The CDR3 consists of 13 residues. Germline CDR1 reads LNHDA; CDR2 reads SQIVND (reference sequence). Trimming shortened V by 9 bases and J by 4 bases, and 10 bases separated the two germline ends. The CDR3 loop is CASSGSGANVLTF. The CDR3 bases are TGTGCCAGCTCAGGGTCCGGGGCCAACGTCCTGACTTTC.

This clone was seen a few times. The chain links TRBV19 to TRBJ2-1; 10 bases are a match to TRBD1. V was clipped by 7 bases and J by 6 bases; unmatched bases: 9. Germline loops: CDR1 LNHDA, CDR2 SQIVND (reference sequence). This CDR3 is 15 amino acids long. The CDR3 sequence: CASKPGQGLVNEQFF. The CDR3 coding sequence is TGTGCCAGTAAACCGGGACAGGGGCTGGTCAATGAGCAGTTCTTC. The full variable domain, in which reference TRBV19 and TRBJ2-1 provide the parts outside the CDR3, is DGGITQSPKYLFRKEGQNVTLSCEQNLNHDAMYWYRQDPGQGLRLIYYSQIVNDFQKGDIAEGYSVSREKKESFPLTVTSAQKNPTAFYLCASKPGQGLVNEQFFGPGTRLTVL.

The chain employs TRBV2 and TRBJ1-2; weak D call: TRBD1 (5 bases). Germline assignment: CDR1 SNHLY and CDR2 FYNNEI. The V end lost 11 bases, the J end lost 2 bases, and 21 bases lay between the germline ends. The CDR3 extends over 15 amino acids. The CDR3 region is CAGRSGGARNYGYTF. CDR3 in DNA: TGTGCCGGACGGAGTGGAGGGGCTAGAAACTATGGCTACACCTTC.

CDR3 in DNA: TGTGCCAGTAGTATCTCTAGCTACAATGAGCAGTTCTTC. Protein sequence: CASSISSYNEQFF. The chain carries TRBV19 and TRBJ2-1; D unclear. Germline V gene data show CDR1 as LNHDA and CDR2 as SQIVND (reference sequence). The length of the CDR3 is 13 residues. Between the trimmed V and J ends, which lost 3 bases and 3 bases, there was a span of 6 bases. The whole variable domain, filled in from reference TRBV19 and TRBJ2-1, reads DGGITQSPKYLFRKEGQNVTLSCEQNLNHDAMYWYRQDPGQGLRLIYYSQIVNDFQKGDIAEGYSVSREKKESFPLTVTSAQKNPTAFYLCASSISSYNEQFFGPGTRLTVL.

The chain combines TRBV2 with TRBJ2-6; 7 bases map to TRBD1. V shed 2 bases and J 2 bases; nucleotides not matched to a gene: 0. This CDR3 is 15 amino acids long. Germline CDR1 is SNHLY and CDR2 is FYNNEI. The CDR3 sequence: CASSEQGAGANVLTF. CDR3 DNA: TGTGCCAGCAGTGAACAGGGGGCTGGGGCCAACGTCCTGACTTTC.

The V call is TRBV11-3, the J call TRBJ2-7, with a tentative D call TRBD2 (5 bases). This CDR3 contains 16 residues. Germline-derived CDR1 and CDR2 are SGHNT and YENEEA. Trimming left V 5 bases short and J 0 bases short, with 17 bases between. The CDR3 loop is CASSIKPRADSYEQYF. The CDR3 DNA reads TGTGCCAGCAGCATAAAACCAAGAGCGGACTCCTACGAGCAGTACTTC.

The chain carries TRBV5-6 and TRBJ2-2, with 10 nucleotides matching TRBD2. After removal of 0 bases from V and 5 bases from J, the junction contained 4 bases not matched to a gene. CDR1 is SGHDT, CDR2 YYEEEE, per germline. The CDR3 totals 16 residues. Here the CDR3 DNA reads TGTGCCAGCAGCTTGGTAGCGGGAGGATGGACCGGGGAGCTGTTTTTT. Encoded protein: CASSLVAGGWTGELFF.

This rearrangement joins TRBV3-1 (or the pseudogene TRBV3-2) to TRBJ2-7; TRBD2 aligns across 12 bases. The CDR3 loop spans 16 amino acids. With 3 bases clipped from V and 1 base from J, the junction kept 4 bases outside the gene matches. The germline V gene has CDR1 LGHDT and CDR2 YNNKEL (reference sequence). The CDR3 DNA follows: TGTGCCAGCAGCCACCTCGGACTAGCGGGATCCTACGAGCAGTACTTC. Amino acids: CASSHLGLAGSYEQYF.

V gene TRBV27 combines with J gene TRBJ2-7; 7 bases are a match to TRBD2. The CDR3 extends over 15 amino acids. Germline assignment: CDR1 MNHEY and CDR2 SMNVEV (reference sequence). Germline trimming cut 3 bases from V and 4 bases from J; bases unmatched to any gene: 9. CDR3 loop: CASSFGPGGFYEQYF. Here the CDR3 DNA reads TGTGCCAGCAGTTTCGGTCCCGGGGGGTTTTACGAGCAGTACTTC.

This clone was detected a few times. The chain is built from TRBV19 and TRBJ2-3; D unclear. This CDR3 comprises 15 residues. Trimming stripped 4 bases from V and 1 base from J, with 12 bases between. From germline, CDR1 is LNHDA and CDR2 SQIVND (reference sequence). The chain's CDR3 is CASSRFTTGTDTQYF. The CDR3 nucleotides are TGTGCCAGTAGTAGATTCACTACGGGCACAGATACGCAGTATTTT.

This chain links TRBV5-1 with TRBJ1-2; possible D gene TRBD1, 5 bases. V was trimmed by 0 bases and J by 5 bases, leaving 8 bases between them. The CDR3 is 13 residues long. From germline, CDR1 is SGHRS and CDR2 YFSETQ. CDR3 sequence reads: CASSLDSGYGYTF. The CDR3 DNA is TGCGCCAGCAGCTTGGATTCAGGGTATGGCTACACCTTC.

The rearrangement uses TRBV5-1 and TRBJ2-3; TRBD2 agrees at 11 bases. The CDR3 spans 15 residues. Germline-derived CDR1 and CDR2 are SGHRS and YFSETQ. V lost 7 bases and J lost 4; bases outside the gene matches: 8. The CDR3 protein is CASGYSGGEPDTQYF. CDR3 coding DNA: TGCGCCAGCGGATATAGCGGGGGGGAGCCAGATACGCAGTATTTT.